The clone carrying this T cell receptor beta chain came up many times. The antigen is undetermined. The data stem from a study of glioma-infiltrating T cells. Overall study findings and caveats: Above-expected tissue-blood divergence occurred in all gliomas, most in low-grade ones.

Using RNA template, CDR3s of TCR alpha and beta were amplified with iRepertoire arm-PCR. For one-step reverse transcription and amplification, 100-400 ng of tissue mRNA or PBMC total RNA was used. A single record per CDR3 protein comes from TCRdb applying MiXCR to the multiplex PCR reads. The sample consists of under 200,000 distinct CDR3 sequences, 32% of them appearing once. Germline V gene sequence: CDR1 MNHNS, CDR2 SASEGT. CDR3 size: 16 residues. The V end was cut by 7 bases, the J end by 0 bases, with 19 bases between. The clonotype was recovered from a human donor with low-grade glioma or glioblastoma, undergoing nonglioma brain surgery, or in good health (not recorded which). The specimen sequenced was glioma tissue, nonneoplastic brain tissue, or PBMCs (not recorded which). V usage is TRBV6-1 and J usage is TRBJ2-7; D is unresolved. The CDR3, as DNA: TGTGCCAGCACCCCGATGCAAGGACGGAGCTCCTACGAGCAGTACTTC. Translated: CASTPMQGRSSYEQYF.